This is a list of T cell receptor delta chains from one sample in a study of gammadelta T cells in human blood. TCRdb made new clone calls on the RT-PCR reads using CATT. The sample lists about a thousand delta-chain clones; 22% were seen once. The sample taken for sequencing was Vgamma9Vdelta2 gamma-delta T cells from fetal blood. The receptors shown here come from a human fetus. Both conserved end residues are part of each CDR3. Each record gives: clone size, D gene, J gene, V gene, CDR3 DNA, CDR3 protein. A D gene is named only where the DNA matches it firmly. The listing skips clone size in some rows; elsewhere it reads once, few, many or a size class.

large TRDD3 TRDJ3 TRDV2 TGTGCCTGTGACACCGCTGGATACGGGTCCTGGGACACCCGACAGATGTTTTTC CACDTAGYGSWDTRQMFF
- - TRDJ3 TRDV2 TGTGCCTGTGACACCTGGGGGTCTCCCTACTCCTGGGACACCCGACAGATGTTTTTC CACDTWGSPYSWDTRQMFF
large - TRDJ3 TRDV2 TGTGCCTGTGACTCTGTACTGGCGACCTGGGACACCCGACAGATGTTTTTC CACDSVLATWDTRQMFF
large TRDD3 TRDJ2 TRDV2 TGTGCCTGTGACACCTGGGGGACGACAGCACAACTCTTCTTT CACDTWGTTAQLFF
large - TRDJ3 TRDV2 TGTGCCTGTGACACGTTCGATACCTGGGACACCCGACAGATGTTTTTC CACDTFDTWDTRQMFF
- TRDD3 TRDJ3 TRDV2 TGTGCCTGTGACATACTGGGGGTTTCCTCCTGGGACACCCGACAGATGTTTTTC CACDILGVSSWDTRQMFF
large - TRDJ1 TRDV2 TGTGCCTGTGACGGGGACACCGATAAACTCATCTTT CACDGDTDKLIF
medium-sized TRDD3 TRDJ3 TRDV2 TGTGCCTGTGACCCCGCGCGGATGGGGGATACGGCCTGGGACACCCGACAGATGTTTTTC CACDPARMGDTAWDTRQMFF
large - TRDJ1 TRDV2 TGTGCCTGTGACACCTGGGGGCACACCGATAAACTCATCTTT CACDTWGHTDKLIF
medium-sized TRDD3 TRDJ3 TRDV2 TGTGCCTGTGACATACTGGGGGGCTCCTGGGACACCCGACAGATGTTTTTC CACDILGGSWDTRQMFF
medium-sized TRDD3 TRDJ3 TRDV2 TGTGCCTGTGACTTCGTACTGGGGGATACAGAAGTCTGGGACACCCGACAGATGTTTTTC CACDFVLGDTEVWDTRQMFF
medium-sized - TRDJ2 TRDV2 TGTGCCTGTGACAGAGCCTGGGACCCGACAGCACAACTCTTCTTT CACDRAWDPTAQLFF
few TRDD3 TRDJ3 TRDV2 TGTGCCTGTGACCTCATGACACCTGGGGGACGAAGCTCCTGGGACACCCGACAGATGTTTTTC CACDLMTPGGRSSWDTRQMFF
large TRDD3 TRDJ3 TRDV2 TGTGCCTGTGACACATTGCTGGGGGATACCTGGGACACCCGACAGATGTTTTTC CACDTLLGDTWDTRQMFF
large TRDD3 TRDJ3 TRDV2 TGTGCCTGTGACACCGTGGGGATACGGGACCGACAGATGTTTTTC CACDTVGIRDRQMFF
- TRDD3 TRDJ3 TRDV2 TGTGCCTGTCCCTACTGGGGGATAACGTTCCGGGACACCCGACAGATGTTTTTC CACPYWGITFRDTRQMFF
large TRDD3 TRDJ1 TRDV2 TGTGCCTGTGATTTACTGGGGGAAATGTACACCGATAAACTCATCTTT CACDLLGEMYTDKLIF
large TRDD3 TRDJ2 TRDV2 TGTGCCTGTGACAGCTGGGGGAAGACAGCACAACTCTTCTTT CACDSWGKTAQLFF
medium-sized TRDD3 TRDJ3 TRDV2 TGTGCCTGTGACAGTACTGGGGGATACGCGCGGTGGGACACCCGACAGATGTTTTTC CACDSTGGYARWDTRQMFF
large TRDD3 TRDJ3 TRDV2 TGTGCCTGTGACACCGTTGGGGGATACTCCTGGGACACCCGACAGATGTTTTTC CACDTVGGYSWDTRQMFF
few TRDD3 TRDJ2 TRDV2 TGTGCCTGTGACACCGTGGGGGATACTTTGACAGCACAACTCTTCTTT CACDTVGDTLTAQLFF
medium-sized TRDD3 TRDJ3 TRDV2 TGTGCCTGTGACAAACTGGGGGTTAGCTCCTGGGACACCCGACAGATGTTTTTC CACDKLGVSSWDTRQMFF
medium-sized TRDD3 TRDJ3 TRDV2 TGTGCCTGTGACAAGTTGAGGGATACGTGGGACACCCGACAGATGTTTTTC CACDKLRDTWDTRQMFF
large - TRDJ3 TRDV2 TGTGCCTGTGACGAAATCTCCTGGGACACCCGACAGATGTTTTTC CACDEISWDTRQMFF
large TRDD3 TRDJ1 TRDV2 TGTGCCTGTGACTACTGGGGGATACACACCGATAAACTCATCTTT CACDYWGIHTDKLIF
medium-sized TRDD3 TRDJ3 TRDV2 TGTGCCTGTGACCAAACGTACTGGGGGCCTAGCTCCTGGGACACCCGACAGATGTTTTTC CACDQTYWGPSSWDTRQMFF
large TRDD3 TRDJ2 TRDV2 TGTGCCTGTGACGTACTGGGGGATCCAGCACAACTCTTCTTT CACDVLGDPAQLFF
medium-sized - TRDJ3 TRDV2 TGTGCCTGTGACACCGGAGGCTGGGCGAGCTCCTGGGACACCCGACAGATGTTTTTC CACDTGGWASSWDTRQMFF
large TRDD3 TRDJ2 TRDV2 TGTGCCTGTGACACGCTGGGGGCCTTGACAGCACAACTCTTCTTT CACDTLGALTAQLFF
large TRDD3 TRDJ2 TRDV2 TGTGCCTGTGACACGGGGGATACTACAGAGCGAGCACAACTCTTCTTT CACDTGDTTERAQLFF
large - TRDJ1 TRDV2 TGTGCCTGTGACCCGTTCACGACCGATAAACTCATCTTT CACDPFTTDKLIF
medium-sized TRDD3 TRDJ3 TRDV2 TGTGCCTGTGACCTACTGGGGGATACGCTGACCTGGGACACCCGACAGATGTTTTTC CACDLLGDTLTWDTRQMFF
- TRDD3 TRDJ3 TRDV2 TGTGCTTGTGACACCGTGGGATCCTGGGGGAGCTCCTGGGACACCCGACAGATGTTTTTC CACDTVGSWGSSWDTRQMFF
large TRDD3 TRDJ3 TRDV2 TGTGCCTGTGACACTCGTACTGGGGGATACGCATGTAGCTGGGACACCCGACAGATGTTTTTC CACDTRTGGYACSWDTRQMFF
medium-sized - TRDJ2 TRDV2 TGTGCCTGTGACACCGGGGCTTTGACAGCACAACTCTTCTTT CACDTGALTAQLFF
- TRDD3 TRDJ3 TRDV2 TGTGCCTGTGACAACGGGAACTGGGGGATTCCCAGCTCCTGGGACACCCGACAGATGTTTTTC CACDNGNWGIPSSWDTRQMFF
large TRDD3 TRDJ3 TRDV2 TGTGCCTGTGACACGGTGGGACTGGGGGATCGCTCCTGGGACACCCGACAGATGTTTTTC CACDTVGLGDRSWDTRQMFF
large TRDD3 TRDJ3 TRDV2 TGTGCCTGTGACTACTGGGGGATATCCTGGGACACCCGACAGATGTTTTTC CACDYWGISWDTRQMFF
medium-sized TRDD3 TRDJ3 TRDV2 TGTGCCTGTGACACCGTTTTGGGGGATACCCGCTCCTGGGACACCCGACAGATGTTTTTC CACDTVLGDTRSWDTRQMFF
large - TRDJ3 TRDV2 TGTGCCTGTGACACCTTTTCGGGAAGTAGGTGGGACACCCGACAGATGTTTTTC CACDTFSGSRWDTRQMFF
- TRDD3 TRDJ3 TRDV2 TGTGCCTGTGACGGGGGATACGCTAGCTCCTGGGACACCCGACAGATGTTTTTC CACDGGYASSWDTRQMFF
medium-sized TRDD3 TRDJ1 TRDV2 TGTGCCTGTGAGTACTGGGGGACCGATAAACTCATCTTT CACEYWGTDKLIF
- TRDD3 TRDJ3 TRDV2 TGTGCCTGTGAACAACTGGGGGATACGGGCTCCTGGGACACCCGACAGATGTTTTTC CACEQLGDTGSWDTRQMFF
few TRDD3 TRDJ3 TRDV2 TGTGCCTGTGCATATGCTGGGGGATACTCCTGGGACGCCCGACAGATGTTTTTC CACAYAGGYSWDARQMFF
large TRDD3 TRDJ1 TRDV2 TGTGCCTGTGATCTACTGGGGGATACGCGCACCGATAAACTCATCTTT CACDLLGDTRTDKLIF
- - TRDJ3 TRDV2 TGTGCCTGTGACACCATACTGGGTACCTCCTGGGACACCCGACAGATGTTTTTC CACDTILGTSWDTRQMFF
few TRDD3 TRDJ1 TRDV2 TGTGCCTGTGACAACTGGGGGATACGCACAGATAAACTCATCTTT CACDNWGIRTDKLIF
large TRDD3 TRDJ2 TRDV2 TGTGCCTGTGACGTTACTGGGGGATACGCAGCACAACTCTTCTTT CACDVTGGYAAQLFF
medium-sized TRDD3 TRDJ3 TRDV2 TGTGCCTGTGACACCTGGGGGATCCATCGCTCCTGGGACACCCGACAGATGTTTTTC CACDTWGIHRSWDTRQMFF
large TRDD3 TRDJ2 TRDV2 TGTGCCTGTGACGACGCTGGGGGACGAACGTTTAAGGCAGCACAACTCTTCTTT CACDDAGGRTFKAAQLFF
- TRDD3 TRDJ3 TRDV2 TGTGCCTGTGACACACTGGGGGATACCACCTGGGACACCCGACAGATGTTTTTC CACDTLGDTTWDTRQMFF
few TRDD3 TRDJ1 TRDV2 TGTGCCTCCGGGGGATACGCCACCGATAAACTCATCTTT CASGGYATDKLIF